This TCR beta chain was sequenced for a study of Graves' ophthalmopathy and Graves' hyperthyroidism. At the level of the study: Peripheral blood sampling occurred at initial diagnosis, before any treatment.

Beta-chain TCR CDR3 regions were amplified from RNA transcripts. First-round RT-PCR relied on HTBI primers, and a second-round multiplex PCR came next. TCRdb re-derived calls from the multiplex PCR reads in MiXCR, one entry per CDR3 protein. This repertoire shows about 210,000 distinct CDR3 sequences, approximately 29% found once; its top ten account for around 10%. Moderately to severely active ophthalmopathy under 3 months, CAS at least 3, NOSPECS at least 4. The authors diagnosed from clinical symptoms, serum thyroxine, TRAb, thyroid ultrasound and orbital computed tomography. A roughly 9.1 ml volume of fresh peripheral blood provided the PBMCs. In its sample, this clonotype was seen many times. The CDR3 covers 13 residues. The V end was cut by 3 bases, the J end by 8 bases, with 13 bases between.

This receptor was obtained from a man aged 50 to 60 with Graves' ophthalmopathy. The chain employs TRBV12-3 or TRBV12-4 and TRBJ1-2; D is unresolved. The specimen sequenced was peripheral blood. The CDR3 region is CASSFQRFYGYTF. The DNA of the CDR3 is TGTGCCAGCAGTTTTCAGCGTTTTTACGGCTACACCTTC.